The following is a TCR beta chain sequence with its context. This entry is derived from a study of blood T cell repertoires in COVID-19. Whole-study context: Researchers got acute and convalescent COVID-19 samples from the United States, Italy and Spain.

Followed over time, Seattle patients had been enrolled while infection was active. Losses at the gene ends were 4 bases for V and 5 bases for J; bases not matched to a gene: 5. The CDR3 is 13 amino acids. CDR1 is SGHNT, CDR2 YYREEE, per germline (reference sequence). Original data processing: It was from reference gene primer amplification that nucleated cell counts were estimated. The repertoire was sequenced with immunoSEQ multiplex PCR; TCRdb's copy has only in-frame clones and lacks some. V and J calls and clone size are given by that table; D and trimming were obtained from the DNA. The table has fewer than 250,000 clones, more than 75% seen once.

The chain has TRBV5-4 and TRBJ1-1, with TRBD1 matching over 7 bases. This receptor was taken from a woman aged 80 or over with COVID-19, enrolled during active disease. The sample was peripheral blood. The CDR3 DNA reads TGTGCCAGCAGCCTGACAGGGAGGACTGAAGCTTTCTTT. Translating gives CASSLTGRTEAFF.